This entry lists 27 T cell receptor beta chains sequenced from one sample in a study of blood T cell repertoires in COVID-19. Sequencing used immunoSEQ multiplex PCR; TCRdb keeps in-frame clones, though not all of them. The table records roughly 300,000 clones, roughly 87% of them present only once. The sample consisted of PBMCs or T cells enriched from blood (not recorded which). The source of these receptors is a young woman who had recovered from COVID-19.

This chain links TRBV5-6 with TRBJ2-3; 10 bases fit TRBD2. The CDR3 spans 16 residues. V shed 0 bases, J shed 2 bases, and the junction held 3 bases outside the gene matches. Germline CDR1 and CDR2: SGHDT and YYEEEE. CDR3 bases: TGTGCCAGCAGCTTGGCTAGCGGGAGCAACACAGATACGCAGTATTTT. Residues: CASSLASGSNTDTQYF.

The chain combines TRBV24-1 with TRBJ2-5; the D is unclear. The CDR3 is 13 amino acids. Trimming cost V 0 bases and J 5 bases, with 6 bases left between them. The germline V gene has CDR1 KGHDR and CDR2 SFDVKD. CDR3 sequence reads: CATSDLVVETQYF. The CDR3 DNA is TGTGCCACCAGTGATTTGGTCGTGGAGACCCAGTACTTC.

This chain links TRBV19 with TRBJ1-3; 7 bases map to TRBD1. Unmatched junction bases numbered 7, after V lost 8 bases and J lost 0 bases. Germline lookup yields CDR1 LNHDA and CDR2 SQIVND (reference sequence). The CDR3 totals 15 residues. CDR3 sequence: CASRLDRSSGNTIYF. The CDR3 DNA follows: TGTGCCAGTCGGTTGGACAGGAGCTCTGGAAACACCATATATTTT.

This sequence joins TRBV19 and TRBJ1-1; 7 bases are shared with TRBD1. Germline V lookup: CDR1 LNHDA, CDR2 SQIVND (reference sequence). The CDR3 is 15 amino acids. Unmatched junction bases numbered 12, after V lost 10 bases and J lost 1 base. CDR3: CATTNPQGTNTEAFF. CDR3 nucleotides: TGTGCCACCACGAATCCACAGGGGACGAACACTGAAGCTTTCTTT.

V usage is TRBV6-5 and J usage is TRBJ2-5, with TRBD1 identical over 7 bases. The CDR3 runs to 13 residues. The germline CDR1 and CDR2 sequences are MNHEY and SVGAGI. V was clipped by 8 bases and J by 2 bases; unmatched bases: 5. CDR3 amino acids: CASLRGTQETQYF. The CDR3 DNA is TGTGCCAGCCTCAGGGGGACACAAGAGACCCAGTACTTC.

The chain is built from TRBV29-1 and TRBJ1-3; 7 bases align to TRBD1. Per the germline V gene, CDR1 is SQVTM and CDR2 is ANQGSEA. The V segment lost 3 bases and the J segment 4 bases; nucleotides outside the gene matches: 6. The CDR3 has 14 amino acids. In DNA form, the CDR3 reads TGCAGCGTTGAGGGCAGGGGGAGCGGAAACACCATATATTTT. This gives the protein CSVEGRGSGNTIYF.

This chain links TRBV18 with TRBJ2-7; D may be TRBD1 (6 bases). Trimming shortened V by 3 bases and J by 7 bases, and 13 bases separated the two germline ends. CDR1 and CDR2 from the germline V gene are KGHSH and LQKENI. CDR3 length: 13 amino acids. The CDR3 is CASSPGAIREQYF. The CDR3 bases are TGTGCCAGCTCACCGGGGGCCATCAGGGAGCAGTACTTC.

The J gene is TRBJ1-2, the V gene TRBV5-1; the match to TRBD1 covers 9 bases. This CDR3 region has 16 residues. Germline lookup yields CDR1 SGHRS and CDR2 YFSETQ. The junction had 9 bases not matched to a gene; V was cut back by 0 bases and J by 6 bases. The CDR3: CASSLDPGTGKNGYTF. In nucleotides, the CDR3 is TGCGCCAGCAGCTTGGACCCCGGGACAGGGAAGAATGGCTACACCTTC. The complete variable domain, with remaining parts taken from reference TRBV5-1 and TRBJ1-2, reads KAGVTQTPRYLIKTRGQQVTLSCSPISGHRSVSWYQQTPGQGLQFLFEYFSETQRNKGNFPGRFSGRQFSNSRSEMNVSTLELGDSALYLCASSLDPGTGKNGYTFGSGTRLTVV.

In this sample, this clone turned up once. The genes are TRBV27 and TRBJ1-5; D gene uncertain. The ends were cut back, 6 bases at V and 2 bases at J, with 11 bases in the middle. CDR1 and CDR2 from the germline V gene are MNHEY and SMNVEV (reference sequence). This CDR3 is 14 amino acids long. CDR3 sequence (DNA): TGTGCCAGCAGGGGTTTCGCGGGCAATCAGCCCCAGCATTTT. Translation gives CASRGFAGNQPQHF.

The CDR3 loop is CASSARSGTGINQPQHF. CDR3 DNA sequence: TGTGCCAGCAGCGCTCGTTCCGGGACAGGGATCAATCAGCCCCAGCATTTT. J is TRBJ1-5 and V is TRBV7-2, with 9 nucleotides matching TRBD1. This CDR3 has 17 amino acids. Germline V lookup: CDR1 SGHTA, CDR2 FQGNSA. Trimming removed 5 bases from V and 3 bases from J; junction bases left unmatched: 11.

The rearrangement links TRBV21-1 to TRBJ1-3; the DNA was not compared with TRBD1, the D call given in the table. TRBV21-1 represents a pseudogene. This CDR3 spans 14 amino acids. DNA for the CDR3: TGTGCCAGCAGCAAAGCAGGGGCTGGAAACACCATATATTTT. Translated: CASSKAGAGNTIYF.

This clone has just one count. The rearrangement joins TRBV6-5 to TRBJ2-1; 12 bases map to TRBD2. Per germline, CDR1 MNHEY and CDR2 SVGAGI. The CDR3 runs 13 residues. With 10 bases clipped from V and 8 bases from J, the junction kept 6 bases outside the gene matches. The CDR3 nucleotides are TGTGCCACCTCTAGCGGGGGGGTGGATGAGCAGTTCTTC. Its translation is CATSSGGVDEQFF.

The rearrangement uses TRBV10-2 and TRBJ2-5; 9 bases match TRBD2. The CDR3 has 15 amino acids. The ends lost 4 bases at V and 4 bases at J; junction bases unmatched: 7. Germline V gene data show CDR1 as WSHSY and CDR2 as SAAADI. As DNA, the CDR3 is TGCGCCAGCAGTGGGGGCGGGGGGGCGGCAGAGACCCAGTACTTC. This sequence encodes CASSGGGGAAETQYF.

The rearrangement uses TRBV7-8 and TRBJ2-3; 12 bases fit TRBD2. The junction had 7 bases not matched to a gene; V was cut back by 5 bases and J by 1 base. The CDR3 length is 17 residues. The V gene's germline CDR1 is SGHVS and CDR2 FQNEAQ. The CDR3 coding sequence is TGTGCCAGCAGCCTCCCCTGGACTAGCGGGGGCACAGATACGCAGTATTTT. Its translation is CASSLPWTSGGTDTQYF.

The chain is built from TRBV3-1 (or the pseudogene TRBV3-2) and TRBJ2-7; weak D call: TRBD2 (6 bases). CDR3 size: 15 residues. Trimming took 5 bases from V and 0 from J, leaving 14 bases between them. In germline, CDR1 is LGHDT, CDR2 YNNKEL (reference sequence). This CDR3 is CASSGGLLSSYEQYF. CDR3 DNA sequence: TGTGCCAGCAGCGGGGGACTGTTGAGCTCCTACGAGCAGTACTTC.

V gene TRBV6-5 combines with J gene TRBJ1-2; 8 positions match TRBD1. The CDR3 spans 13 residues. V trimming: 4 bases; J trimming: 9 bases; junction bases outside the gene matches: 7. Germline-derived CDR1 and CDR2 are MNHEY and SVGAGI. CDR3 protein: CASSSTGGGSYTF. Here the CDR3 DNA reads TGTGCCAGCAGTTCCACAGGGGGAGGTAGCTACACCTTC.

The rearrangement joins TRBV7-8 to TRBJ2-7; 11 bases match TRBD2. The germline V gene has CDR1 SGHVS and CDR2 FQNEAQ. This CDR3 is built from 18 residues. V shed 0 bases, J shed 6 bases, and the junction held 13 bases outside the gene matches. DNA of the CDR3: TGTGCCAGCAGCTTAGCCCAAGGTAGCGGGGGGGCAAGAGGCGAGCAGTACTTC. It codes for CASSLAQGSGGARGEQYF.

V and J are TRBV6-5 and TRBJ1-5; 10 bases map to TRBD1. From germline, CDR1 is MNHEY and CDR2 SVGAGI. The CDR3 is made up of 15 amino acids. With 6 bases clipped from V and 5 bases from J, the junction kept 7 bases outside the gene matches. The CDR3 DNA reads TGTGCCAGCAGGACTCAGGACAGGGGGTATCAGCCCCAGCATTTT. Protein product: CASRTQDRGYQPQHF.

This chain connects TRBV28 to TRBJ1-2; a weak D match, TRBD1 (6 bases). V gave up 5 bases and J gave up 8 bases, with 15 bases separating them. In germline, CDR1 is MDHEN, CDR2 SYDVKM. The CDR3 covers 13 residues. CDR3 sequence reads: CASSTQGYGGYTF. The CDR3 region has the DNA TGTGCCAGCAGTACTCAGGGGTATGGCGGCTACACCTTC.

Written as DNA, the CDR3 is TGTGCCAGCAGCCCGGGGGGGACAGATACGCAGTATTTT. Translated: CASSPGGTDTQYF. The rearrangement uses TRBV5-4 and TRBJ2-3; 8 bases match TRBD2. CDR1 is SGHNT, CDR2 YYREEE, per germline (reference sequence). V dropped 4 bases and J dropped 3; count of bases not matched to a gene: 1. CDR3 size: 13 residues.

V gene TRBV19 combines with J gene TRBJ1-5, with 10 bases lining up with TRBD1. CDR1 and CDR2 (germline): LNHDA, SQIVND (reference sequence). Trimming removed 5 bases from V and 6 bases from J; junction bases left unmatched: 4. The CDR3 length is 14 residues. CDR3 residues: CASSADRGLQPQHF. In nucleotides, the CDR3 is TGTGCCAGTAGTGCTGACAGGGGGCTTCAGCCCCAGCATTTT.

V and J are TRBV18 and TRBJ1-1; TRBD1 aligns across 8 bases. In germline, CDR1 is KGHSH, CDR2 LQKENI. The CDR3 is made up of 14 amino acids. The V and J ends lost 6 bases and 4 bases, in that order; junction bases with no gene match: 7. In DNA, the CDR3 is TGTGCCAGCTCCTCAGGGGGCGCAGGCACTGAAGCTTTCTTT. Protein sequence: CASSSGGAGTEAFF.

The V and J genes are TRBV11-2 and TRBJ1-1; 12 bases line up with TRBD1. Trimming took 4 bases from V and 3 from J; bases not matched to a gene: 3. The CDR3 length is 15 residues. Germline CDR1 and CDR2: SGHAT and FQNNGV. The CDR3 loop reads CASSSGQGADTEAFF. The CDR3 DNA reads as TGTGCCAGCAGCTCGGGACAGGGGGCTGACACTGAAGCTTTCTTT. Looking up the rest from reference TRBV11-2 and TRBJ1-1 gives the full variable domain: EAGVAQSPRYKIIEKRQSVAFWCNPISGHATLYWYQQILGQGPKLLIQFQNNGVVDDSQLPKDRFSAERLKGVDSTLKIQPAKLEDSAVYLCASSSGQGADTEAFFGQGTRLTVV.

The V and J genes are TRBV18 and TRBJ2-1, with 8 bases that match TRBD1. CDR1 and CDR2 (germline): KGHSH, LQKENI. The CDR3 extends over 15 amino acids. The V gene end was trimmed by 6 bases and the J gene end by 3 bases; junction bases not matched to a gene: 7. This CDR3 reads CASSRTGMSYNEQFF. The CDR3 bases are TGTGCCAGCTCTCGGACAGGGATGAGCTACAATGAGCAGTTCTTC.

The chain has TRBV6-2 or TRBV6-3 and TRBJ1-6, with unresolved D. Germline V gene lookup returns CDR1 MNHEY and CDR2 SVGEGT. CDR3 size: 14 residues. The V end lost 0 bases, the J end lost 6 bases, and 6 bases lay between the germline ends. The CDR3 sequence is CASSYSTTNSPLHF. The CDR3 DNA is TGTGCCAGCAGTTACTCAACAACTAATTCACCCCTCCACTTT.

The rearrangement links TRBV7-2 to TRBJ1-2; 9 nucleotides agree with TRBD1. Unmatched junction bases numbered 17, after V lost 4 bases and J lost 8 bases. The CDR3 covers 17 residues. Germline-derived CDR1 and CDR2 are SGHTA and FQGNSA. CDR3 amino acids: CASSSTRDRASGRGYTF. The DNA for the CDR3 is TGTGCCAGCAGCTCCACCCGGGACAGGGCTTCCGGGCGCGGCTACACCTTC.

This CDR3 is CASSLLAGETQYF. The CDR3 nucleotides read TGTGCCAGCAGTTTACTAGCGGGAGAGACCCAGTACTTC. V usage is TRBV12-3 or TRBV12-4 and J usage is TRBJ2-5; 8 bases match TRBD2. Trimming removed 2 bases from V and 4 bases from J; junction bases left unmatched: 0. The length of the CDR3 is 13 residues.